These 30 T cell receptor beta chains share one sample of origin, sequenced in a study of blood T cell repertoires in COVID-19. Sequenced by immunoSEQ multiplex PCR; TCRdb stores in-frame clones only, minus some. The data contain around 58,000 clones, approximately 80% of them singletons. The material sequenced was PBMCs or T cells enriched from blood (not recorded which). The source of these receptors is a woman in her 40s with acute COVID-19.

The chain couples TRBV3-1 (or the pseudogene TRBV3-2) to TRBJ1-4; 7 bases are shared with TRBD1. CDR1 LGHDT and CDR2 YNNKEL come from the germline V gene (reference sequence). The CDR3 consists of 12 residues. The ends lost 5 bases at V and 14 bases at J; junction bases unmatched: 8. The CDR3 nucleotides are TGTGCCAGCAGCATACAGGGGCGCGACCTGTTTTTT. This gives the protein CASSIQGRDLFF.

CDR3 bases: TGTGCCAGCAGCTTAACTACGGGAGATACGCAGTATTTT. Translation: CASSLTTGDTQYF. V usage is TRBV7-9 and J usage is TRBJ2-3, with D unresolved. V was clipped by 2 bases and J by 5 bases, with 8 bases between them. The length of the CDR3 is 13 residues. Looked up from germline, CDR1 is SEHNR and CDR2 is FQNEAQ (reference sequence).

The rearrangement joins TRBV6-5 to TRBJ1-2; 8 bases fit TRBD1. This CDR3 is 15 amino acids long. After removal of 10 bases from V and 4 bases from J, the junction contained 14 bases not matched to a gene. Looked up from germline, CDR1 is MNHEY and CDR2 is SVGAGI. The CDR3 sequence is CATGGRQGNGYGYTF. The CDR3 nucleotides read TGTGCCACCGGGGGGAGACAGGGGAACGGCTATGGCTACACCTTC.

The chain employs TRBV9 and TRBJ2-7; D is perhaps TRBD2 (5 bases). Germline CDR1 reads SGDLS; CDR2 reads YYNGEE. The V gene lost 4 bases and the J gene lost 7 bases, with 21 bases spanning the gap. The CDR3 has 15 residues. In DNA, the CDR3 is TGTGCCAGCAGCCAAGAAATAGCCCCGCCGGGGGAGCAGTACTTC. This codes for CASSQEIAPPGEQYF.

CDR3: CASRPDRGEELFF. CDR3 coding DNA: TGTGCCAGCAGGCCGGACAGGGGAGAGGAGCTGTTTTTT. The chain joins TRBV12-3 or TRBV12-4 to TRBJ2-2, with 9 bases lining up with TRBD1. Trimming removed 6 bases from V and 10 bases from J; junction bases left unmatched: 6. The CDR3 sequence is 13 residues long.

V and J are TRBV4-2 and TRBJ2-5; 7 nucleotides agree with TRBD1. V trimming: 4 bases; J trimming: 4 bases; junction bases outside the gene matches: 6. The CDR3 totals 14 residues. Germline CDR1 LGHNA, CDR2 YNFKEQ. CDR3 sequence (DNA): TGTGCCAGCAGCCTTCGGACAGGCGCAGAGACCCAGTACTTC. The encoded protein is CASSLRTGAETQYF.

V and J are TRBV27 and TRBJ1-6, with D maybe TRBD1 (5 bases). Germline CDR1 MNHEY, CDR2 SMNVEV (reference sequence). The V end was cut by 3 bases, the J end by 9 bases, with 12 bases between. This CDR3 comprises 14 residues. The CDR3 nucleotides read TGTGCCAGCAGTTTGGGGGGGGTGACTTCACCCCTCCACTTT. Protein sequence: CASSLGGVTSPLHF.

V usage is TRBV19 and J usage is TRBJ2-1; TRBD2 matches 12 bases. This CDR3 region has 18 residues. Germline V gene lookup returns CDR1 LNHDA and CDR2 SQIVND (reference sequence). V lost 1 base, J lost 6 bases, and 10 bases stayed unmatched. CDR3 coding DNA: TGTGCCAGTAGTATAGTTCTAGCGGGGGGGCAATTCCCCAATGAGCAGTTCTTC. Translating gives CASSIVLAGGQFPNEQFF.

On this clone itself: One end of the junction varies from germline; a read error may be responsible. The rearrangement uses TRBV5-1 and TRBJ2-3; TRBD2 agrees at 7 bases. The CDR3 contains 14 residues. Germline V gives CDR1 SGHRS, CDR2 YFSETQ. Here the CDR3 DNA reads TGCGCCCGCAGCTTGGGGGGGGGCACAGATACGCAGTATTTT. The encoded protein is CARSLGGGTDTQYF.

This clone turned up a few times. The V and J genes are TRBV6-5 and TRBJ2-1, with 8 nucleotides matching TRBD2. CDR3 size: 14 residues. Germline CDR1 MNHEY, CDR2 SVGAGI. V dropped 7 bases and J dropped 5; count of bases not matched to a gene: 7. The CDR3 sequence is CASTGGDINNEQFF. In DNA, the CDR3 is TGTGCCAGCACCGGGGGGGATATCAACAATGAGCAGTTCTTC.

V and J are TRBV10-1 and TRBJ2-1, with D perhaps matching TRBD2 (5 bases). Deletions cut 2 bases from V and 7 bases from J, with 12 bases between. CDR1 WNHNN and CDR2 SYGVQD come from the germline V gene (reference sequence). The CDR3 is made up of 14 amino acids. CDR3 sequence: CASSESGPGNEQFF. CDR3 nucleotide sequence: TGCGCCAGCAGTGAGAGTGGCCCGGGGAATGAGCAGTTCTTC.

The chain uses TRBV27 and TRBJ1-3; the D gene is possibly TRBD1 (5 bases). V gave up 2 bases and J gave up 0 bases, with 14 bases separating them. Germline lookup yields CDR1 MNHEY and CDR2 SMNVEV (reference sequence). The CDR3 has 17 residues. This chain's CDR3 is CASSLHPTVLSGNTIYF. CDR3 DNA sequence: TGTGCCAGCAGTTTACACCCGACAGTACTCTCTGGAAACACCATATATTTT.

J is TRBJ2-6 and V is TRBV15; 8 bases align to TRBD1. The CDR3 extends over 14 amino acids. Germline trimming cut 5 bases from V and 3 bases from J; bases unmatched to any gene: 0. The germline V gene has CDR1 LNHNV and CDR2 YYDKDF (reference sequence). DNA of the CDR3: TGTGCCACCAGCGACAGGGGTGGGGCCAACGTCCTGACTTTC. Its translation is CATSDRGGANVLTF.

The rearrangement joins TRBV18 to TRBJ2-3, with D perhaps TRBD2 (5 bases). CDR1 KGHSH and CDR2 LQKENI come from the germline V gene. CDR3 length: 15 residues. V was cut by 2 bases and J by 6 bases, with 15 bases left in between. The CDR3 coding sequence is TGTGCCAGCTCACCAGAGGGTGCCGCCGGGGATACGCAGTATTTT. Its translation is CASSPEGAAGDTQYF. The variable domain in full, completed from reference TRBV18 and TRBJ2-3, reads NAGVMQNPRHLVRRRGQEARLRCSPMKGHSHVYWYRQLPEEGLKFMVYLQKENIIDESGMPKERFSAEFPKEGPSILRIQQVVRGDSAAYFCASSPEGAAGDTQYFGPGTRLTVL.

This clone occurred once. The V gene is TRBV5-6, the J gene TRBJ1-2, with 8 bases identical to TRBD1. V lost 3 bases and J lost 4; bases outside the gene matches: 5. Germline V gene lookup returns CDR1 SGHDT and CDR2 YYEEEE. This CDR3 has 14 amino acids. The CDR3 loop reads CASSYGQGGYGYTF. The CDR3 DNA follows: TGTGCCAGCAGCTATGGACAGGGAGGCTATGGCTACACCTTC.

This sequence joins TRBV2 and TRBJ1-1; 9 positions agree with TRBD1. The junction had 9 bases not matched to a gene; V was cut back by 9 bases and J by 4 bases. In germline, CDR1 is SNHLY, CDR2 FYNNEI. The CDR3 contains 14 residues. The CDR3 sequence is CARQGARAGTEAFF. The CDR3 region has the DNA TGTGCCAGACAGGGGGCGCGAGCAGGCACTGAAGCTTTCTTT.

The chain has TRBV19 and TRBJ1-2, with TRBD1 identical over 7 bases. The CDR3 contains 13 residues. Looked up from germline, CDR1 is LNHDA and CDR2 is SQIVND (reference sequence). The trim removed 8 bases at V and 5 bases at J, leaving 8 bases unmatched. CDR3 sequence (DNA): TGTGCCAGTGCGACCGACAGGGTATATGGCTACACCTTC. It is translated as CASATDRVYGYTF.

This clone was detected a few times. V usage is TRBV6-5 and J usage is TRBJ2-7, with 10 bases aligning to TRBD2. The junction had 9 bases not matched to a gene; V was cut back by 6 bases and J by 7 bases. Per germline, CDR1 MNHEY and CDR2 SVGAGI. The CDR3 runs 14 residues. CDR3 nucleotides: TGTGCCAGCAGACCCCTAGCGGGGGCCCTGGAGCAGTACGTC. Amino acid sequence: CASRPLAGALEQYV.

The rearrangement uses TRBV5-1 and TRBJ2-7; maybe TRBD2 (6 bases). Germline loops: CDR1 SGHRS, CDR2 YFSETQ. V lost 3 bases to trimming and J lost 4 bases, with 14 bases between them. The CDR3 is 14 amino acids. The CDR3 loop is CASSSYGSEYEQYF. The CDR3 DNA sequence: TGCGCCAGCAGCTCATACGGGAGCGAGTACGAGCAGTACTTC.

This chain joins TRBV4-1 and TRBJ2-5; D may be TRBD2 (5 bases). V was clipped by 1 base and J by 4 bases, with 16 bases between them. CDR1 is MGHRA and CDR2 is YSYEKL in the germline V gene. The CDR3 loop spans 16 amino acids. The CDR3 is CASSQGNGLASETQYF. Written as DNA, the CDR3 is TGCGCCAGCAGCCAAGGAAATGGTCTAGCATCAGAGACCCAGTACTTC.

This clone has a handful of counts. The chain uses TRBV4-2 and TRBJ2-7; weak D call: TRBD2 (5 bases). Germline CDR1 LGHNA, CDR2 YNFKEQ. V was shortened by 1 base and J by 4 bases, with 20 bases between the two germline ends. The CDR3 is 17 residues long. CDR3 residues: CASSQALSGSPRYEQYF. As DNA, the CDR3 is TGTGCCAGCAGCCAAGCCCTATCGGGAAGTCCCCGTTACGAGCAGTACTTC.

The genes are TRBV9 and TRBJ2-3; TRBD2 matches 12 bases. The CDR3 spans 17 residues. Trimming removed 0 bases from V and 6 bases from J; junction bases left unmatched: 8. Germline V gene data show CDR1 as SGDLS and CDR2 as YYNGEE. Here the CDR3 reads CASSVAASGRAGDTQYF. The CDR3 nucleotides read TGTGCCAGCAGCGTAGCGGCTAGCGGGAGGGCGGGGGATACGCAGTATTTT.

V gene TRBV6-5 combines with J gene TRBJ1-5; 11 bases are shared with TRBD1. Germline CDR1 MNHEY, CDR2 SVGAGI. This CDR3 spans 14 amino acids. V was pared by 8 bases and J by 7 bases, with 7 bases of the junction left unmatched. The CDR3 DNA follows: TGTGCCAGCGCCTTGGGACAGGGGGTCCAGCCCCAGCATTTT. Protein: CASALGQGVQPQHF.

This chain connects TRBV3-1 (or the pseudogene TRBV3-2) to TRBJ2-1; 11 positions match TRBD2. CDR1 and CDR2 from the germline V gene are LGHDT and YNNKEL (reference sequence). V shed 4 bases and J 7 bases; nucleotides not matched to a gene: 18. The CDR3 has 19 amino acids. The CDR3 DNA reads as TGTGCCAGCAGCCCCTTAGCGGGAGGGGTGTTCAAAATTGGGAATGAGCAGTTCTTC. Translation gives CASSPLAGGVFKIGNEQFF.

This clone was observed a single time. The chain employs TRBV7-2 and TRBJ1-6; 7 nucleotides align to TRBD1. Germline V CDR1 and CDR2: SGHTA, FQGNSA. The J segment lost 8 bases and the V segment lost 5 bases, leaving 9 bases of the junction unmatched. CDR3 length: 15 amino acids. CDR3 nucleotides: TGTGCCAGCAGCCCCGTAGGGGGCTCTTATTCACCCCTCCACTTT. It codes for CASSPVGGSYSPLHF. The full variable domain, in which reference TRBV7-2 and TRBJ1-6 provide the parts outside the CDR3, is GAGVSQSPSNKVTEKGKDVELRCDPISGHTALYWYRQSLGQGLEFLIYFQGNSAPDKSGLPSDRFSAERTGGSVSTLTIQRTQQEDSAVYLCASSPVGGSYSPLHFGNGTRLTVT.

This clone came up many times. V is TRBV5-4 and J is TRBJ2-4, with 8 positions matching TRBD2. J lost 13 bases, V lost 0 bases, and 6 bases had no gene match. There are 13 residues in the CDR3. Germline lookup yields CDR1 SGHNT and CDR2 YYREEE (reference sequence). This chain's CDR3 is CASSLELAGMQYF. CDR3 nucleotide sequence: TGTGCCAGCAGCTTGGAATTAGCGGGGATGCAGTACTTC.

The chain has TRBV28 and TRBJ2-5, with D hard to call. The CDR3 consists of 13 residues. CDR1 and CDR2 (germline): MDHEN, SYDVKM. Trimming took 6 bases from V and 4 from J, leaving 12 bases between them. CDR3 nucleotides: TGTGCCAGCAGCTCCCCCTCCCGAGAGACCCAGTACTTC. It yields the protein CASSSPSRETQYF.

This sequence joins TRBV2 and TRBJ1-2, with D unresolved. This CDR3 has 14 amino acids. V dropped 0 bases and J dropped 4 bases, with 9 bases sitting between them. Germline CDR1 reads SNHLY; CDR2 reads FYNNEI. CDR3 sequence: CASSEASGPYGYTF. The CDR3 nucleotides read TGTGCCAGCAGTGAAGCTTCAGGCCCCTATGGCTACACCTTC.

The gene calls are TRBV2 and TRBJ2-2; possibly TRBD1 for D (5 bases). Germline V CDR1 and CDR2: SNHLY, FYNNEI. V was pared by 8 bases and J by 0 bases, with 13 bases between. The CDR3 runs 15 residues. The CDR3 region is CASFLDKTNTGELFF. The CDR3 bases are TGTGCCAGCTTCCTGGACAAAACGAACACCGGGGAGCTGTTTTTT.

This clone was detected only a few times. The V call is TRBV11-2, the J call TRBJ1-2; possible D gene TRBD1, 5 bases. The CDR3 spans 12 residues. Germline V gene sequence: CDR1 SGHAT, CDR2 FQNNGV. V shed 7 bases and J shed 4 bases, with 10 bases lying between them. The CDR3 loop reads CASNGGIYGYTF. The CDR3, as DNA: TGTGCCAGCAATGGGGGGATCTATGGCTACACCTTC.